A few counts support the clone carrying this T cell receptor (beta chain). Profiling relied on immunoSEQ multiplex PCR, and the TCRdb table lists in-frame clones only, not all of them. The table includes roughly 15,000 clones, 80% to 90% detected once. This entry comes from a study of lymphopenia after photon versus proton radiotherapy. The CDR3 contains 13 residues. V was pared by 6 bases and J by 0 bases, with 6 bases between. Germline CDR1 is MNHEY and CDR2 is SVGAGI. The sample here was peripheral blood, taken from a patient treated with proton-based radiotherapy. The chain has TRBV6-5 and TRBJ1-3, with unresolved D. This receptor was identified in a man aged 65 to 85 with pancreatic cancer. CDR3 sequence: CASSPRSGNTIYF. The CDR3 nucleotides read TGTGCCAGCAGCCCTCGCTCTGGAAACACCATATATTTT.